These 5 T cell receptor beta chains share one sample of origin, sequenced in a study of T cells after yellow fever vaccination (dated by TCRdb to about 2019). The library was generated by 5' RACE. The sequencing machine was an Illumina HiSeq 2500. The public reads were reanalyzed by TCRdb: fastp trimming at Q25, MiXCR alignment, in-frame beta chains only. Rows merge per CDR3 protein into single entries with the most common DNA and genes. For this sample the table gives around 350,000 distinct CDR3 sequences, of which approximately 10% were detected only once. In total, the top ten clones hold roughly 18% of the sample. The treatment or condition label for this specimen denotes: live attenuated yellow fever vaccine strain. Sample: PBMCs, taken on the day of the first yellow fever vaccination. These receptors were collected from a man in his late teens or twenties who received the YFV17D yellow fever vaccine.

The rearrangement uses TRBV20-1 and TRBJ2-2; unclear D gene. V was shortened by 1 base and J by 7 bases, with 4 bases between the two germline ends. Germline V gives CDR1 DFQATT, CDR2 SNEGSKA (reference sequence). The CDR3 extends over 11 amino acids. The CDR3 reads CSARAVGELFF. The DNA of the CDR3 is TGCAGTGCTAGAGCCGTCGGGGAGCTGTTTTTT.

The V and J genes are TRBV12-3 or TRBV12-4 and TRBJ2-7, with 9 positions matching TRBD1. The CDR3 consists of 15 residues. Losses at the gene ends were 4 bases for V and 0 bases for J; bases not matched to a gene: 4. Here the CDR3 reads CASSSRDRASYEQYF. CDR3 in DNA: TGTGCCAGCAGTTCCCGGGACAGGGCCTCCTACGAGCAGTACTTC.

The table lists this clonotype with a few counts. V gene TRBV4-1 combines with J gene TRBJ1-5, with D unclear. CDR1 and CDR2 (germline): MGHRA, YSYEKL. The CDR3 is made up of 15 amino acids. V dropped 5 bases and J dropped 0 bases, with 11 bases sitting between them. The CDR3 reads CASSNSQFSNQPQHF. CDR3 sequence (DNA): TGCGCCAGCAGCAACTCACAGTTTAGCAATCAGCCCCAGCATTTT.

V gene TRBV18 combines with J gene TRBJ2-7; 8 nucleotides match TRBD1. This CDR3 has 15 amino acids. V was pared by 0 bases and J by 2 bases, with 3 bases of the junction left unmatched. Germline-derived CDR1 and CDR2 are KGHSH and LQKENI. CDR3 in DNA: TGTGCCAGCTCACCACCCGGGACAGGAGCCTACGAGCAGTACTTC. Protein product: CASSPPGTGAYEQYF.

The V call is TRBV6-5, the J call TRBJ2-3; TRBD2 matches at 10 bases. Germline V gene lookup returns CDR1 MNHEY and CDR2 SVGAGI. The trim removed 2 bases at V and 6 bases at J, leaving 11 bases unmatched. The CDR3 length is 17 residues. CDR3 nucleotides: TGTGCCAGCAGTTACCTTAGCGGGGGGCCATCGTGGGATACGCAGTATTTT. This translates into CASSYLSGGPSWDTQYF.